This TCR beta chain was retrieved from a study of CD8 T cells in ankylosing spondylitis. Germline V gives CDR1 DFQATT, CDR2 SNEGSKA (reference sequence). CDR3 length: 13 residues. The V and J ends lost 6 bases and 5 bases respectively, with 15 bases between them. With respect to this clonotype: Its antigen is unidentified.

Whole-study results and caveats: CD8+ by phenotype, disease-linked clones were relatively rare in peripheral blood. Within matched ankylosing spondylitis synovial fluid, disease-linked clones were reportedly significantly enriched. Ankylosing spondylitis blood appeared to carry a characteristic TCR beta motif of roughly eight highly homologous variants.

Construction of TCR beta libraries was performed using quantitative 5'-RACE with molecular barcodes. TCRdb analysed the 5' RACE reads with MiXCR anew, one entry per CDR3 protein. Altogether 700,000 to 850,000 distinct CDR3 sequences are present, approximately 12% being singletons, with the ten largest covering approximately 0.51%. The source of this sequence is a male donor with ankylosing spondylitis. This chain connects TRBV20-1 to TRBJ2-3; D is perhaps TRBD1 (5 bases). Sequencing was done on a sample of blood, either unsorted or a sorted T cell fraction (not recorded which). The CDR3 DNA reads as TGCAGTGCCCGGACACCCTTTGTAGATACGCAGTATTTT. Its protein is CSARTPFVDTQYF.